This T cell receptor beta chain was observed in a study of blood T cell repertoires in COVID-19. Across the study: Sites in the United States, Italy and Spain provided acute and convalescent COVID-19 samples. PBMCs, B-cell-depleted T cells, or T cells were the source of the cDNA or gDNA that made up the material.

CDR1 is SGHDN, CDR2 FVKESK, per germline. CDR3 length: 14 residues. V was shortened by 3 bases and J by 2 bases, with 10 bases between the two germline ends. Profiling relied on immunoSEQ multiplex PCR, and the TCRdb table lists in-frame clones only, not all of them. The data hold roughly 240,000 clones, with approximately 83% observed a single time. This clonotype originated in a woman aged 25 to 39 who had recovered from COVID-19. The chain carries TRBV14 and TRBJ1-1; no firm D call. Sequencing was carried out using peripheral blood. The CDR3, as DNA: TGTGCCAGCAGCCAGCTAGGACTAAACACTGAAGCTTTCTTT. It translates to CASSQLGLNTEAFF. The full variable domain, with the rest looked up from reference TRBV14 and TRBJ1-1, is EAGVTQFPSHSVIEKGQTVTLRCDPISGHDNLYWYRRVMGKEIKFLLHFVKESKQDESGMPNNRFLAERTGGTYSTLKVQPAELEDSGVYFCASSQLGLNTEAFFGQGTRLTVV.